This T cell receptor beta chain was captured by sequencing in a study of OX40 agonist ivuxolimab in advanced cancers. The assay was immunoSEQ multiplex PCR, and TCRdb's table has in-frame clones only and misses some. The sample has tens of thousands of clones, approximately 90% seen once. Peripheral blood came from all dose cohorts at three timepoints. The CDR3 has 15 residues. The germline CDR1 and CDR2 sequences are SGDLS and YYNGEE. Trimming took off 4 bases at V and 8 bases at J, with 19 bases between the two ends. For this clone: What it recognizes is unknown.

Study results and limitations: The study observed clonal expansion of CD4+ and CD8+ blood T cells by week 6 at 0.1 to 3.0 mg/kg.

The sequences come from CD4+ or CD8+ T cells sorted from blood, collected in a trial of the OX40 agonist ivuxolimab. The rearrangement links TRBV9 to TRBJ2-1; maybe TRBD2 (5 bases). The receptor's source is an adult with an advanced solid tumor such as melanoma, head and neck, liver or kidney cancer. For the CDR3, the DNA is TGTGCCAGCAGCCTGCAGGCGGGCGCAGTGGATGAGCAGTTCTTC. Its translation is CASSLQAGAVDEQFF.